The subject of this entry is one T cell receptor (beta chain). Its antigen is not known. The data derive from a study of cytomegalovirus exposure and HLA in healthy donors. Study-wide findings and caveats: The tendency of first-cohort TCR clusters to co-occur in the 110 or so validation repertoires emerged from a later analysis. Among TCR sequences, most were rare, though some public TCRs appeared in many donors. The classifier, whose performance was assessed in both the original and validation cohorts, reportedly diagnosed cytomegalovirus status with high specificity and sensitivity.

Trimming took 5 bases from V and 8 from J, leaving 10 bases between them. Per the germline V gene, CDR1 is SEHNR and CDR2 is FQNEAQ (reference sequence). This CDR3 is 12 amino acids long. Data came from immunoSEQ multiplex PCR; TCRdb stores just in-frame clones and leaves some out. The sample holds around 60,000 clones; around 95% are singletons and the top ten take around 5.5%. The chain combines TRBV7-9 with TRBJ2-1; D gene ambiguous. The source material was PBMCs. This TCR was recovered from a woman aged 18 to 35 in good health and CMV-seropositive. In DNA, the CDR3 is TGTGCCAGCAGCCGCCGACGGGATGAGCAGTTCTTC. Encoded protein: CASSRRRDEQFF.